Given below is one T cell receptor (beta chain) in context. This clone has more than one count but fewer than ten. What this receptor recognizes is not known. No base-level quality is on record; no much larger clone is a single base apart. Whole blood was collected in K2EDTA tubes by collaborating institutions according to the institutions' own protocols. For TCRbeta analysis, collaborators shipped samples in one of three forms: frozen whole blood, isolated PBMCs, or DNA extracted from either of those sample types. The immunoSEQ Assay, a bias-controlled multiplex PCR, was used to amplify TCRbeta CDR3 regions from genomic DNA. As for the original processing: The number of nucleated cells in each sample was estimated by amplification of reference gene primers within the assay. To quantify the absolute abundance of each unique TCRbeta CDR3 rearrangement, sequence reads were collapsed and filtered. Productive Simpson clonality was computed per sample as the square root of Simpson's diversity index over productive rearrangements. The table comes from immuneACCESS by way of TCRdb, which keeps in-frame sequences with V and J called. Part of the clones is missing from these tables; in studies checked, under half for an unresolved V gene and the rest for unknown reasons. That table supplies the V and J calls and clone size; D and trimming were determined from the DNA. This sample lists about 110,000 clones; around three quarters were detected once. About 4.5% of the sample rests with the top ten.

Measured from the cysteine to the phenylalanine, the CDR3 is 14 residues long. The kept DNA is CDR3 alone, 42 bases in frame from the first base. Cut back by 4 bases and 1 base, the V and J ends lie 10 bases apart. For CDR1 and CDR2, the germline V gene (reference sequence) lists MNHEY and SMNVEV. This sample is drawn from a study of blood T cell repertoires in COVID-19 (dated by TCRdb to the early 2020s). For context, the study as a whole: Samples covering the acute and convalescent phases of COVID-19 were provided by collaborators in the United States, Italy and Spain. The repertoires were released in a freely available public database meant as a resource for research on the immune response to SARS-CoV-2. Where available, HLA class I and class II types were taken from metadata supplied by the sample provider and were not determined by assay-based typing. The prospective study material was composed of cDNA or gDNA derived from T cells, B-cell-depleted T cells, or PBMCs. Deeply sampled blood TCRbeta repertoires from subjects exposed to, actively infected with, or recovered from COVID-19 were included in the dataset. Sample metadata almost always included a de-identified subject ID, COVID-19 status, age in years and sex. Samples were obtained from the ongoing ImmuneRACE study (first 160 participants) and from over 1,000 subjects provided by 6 global collaborators. On the study overall, not on this receptor specifically: Clinical and demographic metadata were provided uncurated, with the amount varying by source and participant.

The chain employs TRBV27 and TRBJ1-1, with TRBD1 as a weak D call on 6 bases. What was sequenced was peripheral blood. The origin of this receptor is a human donor in a cohort sampled during active or convalescent COVID-19. In nucleotide form, the sequence is TGTGCCAGCAGTTCGGGACAAGCGAACACTGAAGCTTTCTTT. Translated, this gives CASSSGQANTEAFF.